The 20 T cell receptor beta chains listed next were all sequenced from one sample in a study of response to subunit inactivated influenza vaccine. TCRdb re-analysed the RT-PCR reads in MiXCR, keeping a single row per CDR3 protein. The data show 150,000 or so distinct CDR3 sequences, about 10% seen once. The sample consisted of CD8+ T cells sorted from PBMCs, taken about 23 months after vaccination. These receptors all come from a man in his fifties or sixties who received an inactivated influenza vaccine.

This clonotype was seen many times. V gene TRBV10-3 combines with J gene TRBJ2-3, with 12 bases that match TRBD2. This CDR3 has 17 residues. V shed 3 bases, J shed 3 bases, and the junction held 7 bases outside the gene matches. CDR1 and CDR2 from the germline V gene are ENHRY and SYGVKD. CDR3 sequence: CAISEPLLAGGTDTQYF. CDR3 coding DNA: TGTGCCATCAGTGAACCATTACTAGCGGGAGGTACAGATACGCAGTATTTT.

The J gene is TRBJ2-3, the V gene TRBV28; the match to TRBD1 covers 7 bases. The CDR3 runs 12 residues. Germline V CDR1 and CDR2: MDHEN, SYDVKM. Trimming cost V 5 bases and J 11 bases; bases outside gene matches: 7. DNA for the CDR3: TGTGCCAGCAGTACCGACAGGGCCGGGCAGTATTTT. It translates to CASSTDRAGQYF. Full variable domain (remainder filled in from reference TRBV28 and TRBJ2-3): DVKVTQSSRYLVKRTGEKVFLECVQDMDHENMFWYRQDPGLGLRLIYFSYDVKMKEKGDIPEGYSVSREKKERFSLILESASTNQTSMYLCASSTDRAGQYFGPGTRLTVL.

CDR3 residues: CASSLGTVGAFF. CDR3 nucleotides: TGTGCCAGCAGTTTAGGGACGGTCGGGGCTTTCTTT. The chain employs TRBV12-3 or TRBV12-4 and TRBJ1-1, with D hard to call. The length of the CDR3 is 12 residues. Trimming shortened V by 1 base and J by 11 bases, and 11 bases separated the two germline ends.

This chain joins TRBV6-1 and TRBJ2-3; D possibly corresponds to TRBD1 (6 bases). The CDR3 is made up of 16 amino acids. Germline V gives CDR1 MNHNS, CDR2 SASEGT. Trimming took off 5 bases at V and 4 bases at J, with 19 bases between the two ends. In nucleotides, the CDR3 is TGTGCCAGCAGTCTTCGTTCAGGGGAACTTGCAGATACGCAGTATTTT. Amino acid sequence: CASSLRSGELADTQYF.

This clonotype has more than one count but fewer than ten. V is TRBV10-2 and J is TRBJ1-1; TRBD1 agrees at 8 bases. The CDR3 is 14 residues long. Germline assignment: CDR1 WSHSY and CDR2 SAAADI. V shed 9 bases and J 7 bases; nucleotides not matched to a gene: 13. The CDR3: CASGQGGDLNEAFF. Written as DNA, the CDR3 is TGCGCCAGTGGACAGGGCGGTGACCTCAATGAAGCTTTCTTT.

This clonotype was seen a few times. The CDR3 nucleotides read TGCGCCAGCAGCCAAGCGACTAGTTTTTTAGAGACCCAGTACTTC. The encoded protein is CASSQATSFLETQYF. The J gene is TRBJ2-5, the V gene TRBV4-3, with D perhaps TRBD2 (6 bases). The CDR3 extends over 15 amino acids. Trimming removed 1 base at V and 4 bases at J, with 13 bases between. Per the germline V gene, CDR1 is LGHNA and CDR2 is YSLEER.

This clonotype was observed at least ten times. This chain uses TRBV27 with TRBJ2-7; 14 bases agree with TRBD2. The CDR3 covers 14 residues. Germline values: CDR1 MNHEY, CDR2 SMNVEV (reference sequence). V was clipped by 6 bases and J by 3 bases; unmatched bases: 1. CDR3 sequence (DNA): TGTGCCAGCAGGGGACTAGCGGGGGACTACGAGCAGTACTTC. Translating it yields CASRGLAGDYEQYF.

This clonotype was observed many times. The chain couples TRBV6-2 or TRBV6-3 to TRBJ2-2; D not certain. Trimming removed 5 bases from V and 1 base from J, with 14 bases in between. This CDR3 contains 16 residues. Germline lookup yields CDR1 MNHEY and CDR2 SVGEGT. The CDR3 protein is CASSILGQENTGELFF. The CDR3 nucleotides read TGTGCCAGCAGTATCCTTGGGCAGGAGAACACCGGGGAGCTGTTTTTT.

In its sample, this clonotype was seen many times. This chain's CDR3 is CASSQGLAGDLPEQFF. CDR3 DNA sequence: TGCGCCAGCAGCCAAGGTCTAGCGGGAGATCTCCCGGAGCAGTTCTTC. V usage is TRBV4-3 and J usage is TRBJ2-1; TRBD2 aligns across 10 bases. Per the germline V gene, CDR1 is LGHNA and CDR2 is YSLEER. The CDR3 consists of 16 residues. Unmatched junction bases numbered 10, after V lost 1 base and J lost 10 bases.

The chain recombines TRBV5-6 with TRBJ2-7; 13 bases are a match to TRBD2. V shed 3 bases, J shed 5 bases, and the junction held 8 bases outside the gene matches. This CDR3 contains 16 residues. CDR1 is SGHDT and CDR2 is YYEEEE in the germline V gene. The CDR3 DNA sequence: TGTGCCAGCAGCTCGGGACTAGCGGGATATATCGACGAGCAGTACTTC. Encoded protein: CASSSGLAGYIDEQYF.

This clonotype was seen only a few times. The genes are TRBV4-1 and TRBJ1-4; D gene uncertain. The CDR3 consists of 17 residues. Trimming took 3 bases from V and 2 from J, leaving 16 bases between them. CDR1 and CDR2 (germline): MGHRA, YSYEKL. CDR3 sequence: CASSQNAGSATNEKLFF. CDR3 bases: TGCGCCAGCAGCCAGAACGCTGGCTCCGCCACTAATGAAAAACTGTTTTTT.

The chain uses TRBV5-5 and TRBJ1-2, with D hard to call. V gave up 0 bases and J gave up 3 bases, with 6 bases separating them. CDR3 length equals 13 residues. Germline V lookup: CDR1 SGHKS, CDR2 YYEKEE (reference sequence). Here the CDR3 DNA reads TGTGCCAGCAGCTTGGACAACGACTATGGCTACACCTTC. This translates into CASSLDNDYGYTF. Full variable domain (missing parts from reference TRBV5-5 and TRBJ1-2): DAGVTQSPTHLIKTRGQQVTLRCSPISGHKSVSWYQQVLGQGPQFIFQYYEKEERGRGNFPDRFSARQFPNYSSELNVNALLLGDSALYLCASSLDNDYGYTFGSGTRLTVV.

This clonotype was recorded a few times. CDR3 region: CASSLSATGGATQYF. The DNA of the CDR3 is TGTGCCAGCAGTTTATCGGCCACAGGGGGCGCGACCCAGTACTTC. This chain uses TRBV27 with TRBJ2-5, with 9 bases identical to TRBD1. The CDR3 length is 15 residues. The V segment lost 0 bases and the J segment 7 bases; nucleotides outside the gene matches: 6. Germline CDR1 MNHEY, CDR2 SMNVEV (reference sequence).

This clonotype showed up just a few times. This chain connects TRBV15 to TRBJ2-3; D gene unclear. Germline V gene lookup returns CDR1 LNHNV and CDR2 YYDKDF (reference sequence). The CDR3 is 16 amino acids. Between the trimmed V and J ends, which lost 5 bases and 0 bases, there was a span of 15 bases. The CDR3 spells CATSPRARTSTDTQYF. The CDR3 DNA reads as TGTGCCACCAGCCCCCGGGCCCGAACTAGCACAGATACGCAGTATTTT.

The chain joins TRBV29-1 to TRBJ2-2; D is perhaps TRBD1 (6 bases). Deletions cut 0 bases from V and 1 base from J, with 12 bases between. This CDR3 region has 16 residues. Looked up from germline, CDR1 is SQVTM and CDR2 is ANQGSEA. CDR3 in DNA: TGCAGCGTTGAAGATCGAACAGGGAGGAACACCGGGGAGCTGTTTTTT. It specifies CSVEDRTGRNTGELFF.

This clonotype turned up a few times. The chain is built from TRBV9 and TRBJ2-3; tentatively, D is TRBD1 or TRBD2 (5 bases each). CDR1 is SGDLS, CDR2 YYNGEE, per germline. V lost 0 bases and J lost 5, with 19 bases in between. CDR3 length: 17 amino acids. CDR3: CASSVATRGDFQDTQYF. DNA of the CDR3: TGTGCCAGCAGCGTAGCTACGAGGGGTGATTTTCAAGATACGCAGTATTTT.

V is TRBV7-8 and J is TRBJ1-5; 9 bases line up with TRBD1. The CDR3 loop spans 16 amino acids. The ends lost 5 bases at V and 2 bases at J; junction bases unmatched: 7. The germline CDR1 and CDR2 sequences are SGHVS and FQNEAQ. CDR3 coding DNA: TGTGCCAGCAGCACGGGGGGACAGGGTGGCAATCAGCCCCAGCATTTT. Amino acids: CASSTGGQGGNQPQHF.

This clonotype was picked up many times. The V gene is TRBV29-1, the J gene TRBJ2-1; 9 positions match TRBD2. The junction had 1 base not matched to a gene; V was cut back by 3 bases and J by 1 base. CDR1 and CDR2 from the germline V gene are SQVTM and ANQGSEA. There are 14 residues in the CDR3. The CDR3 loop is CSVESGRSYNEQFF. CDR3 coding DNA: TGCAGCGTTGAGAGCGGGAGGTCCTACAATGAGCAGTTCTTC.

The chain joins TRBV11-2 to TRBJ2-3; D perhaps matches TRBD2 (6 bases). CDR3 size: 20 residues. Germline CDR1 reads SGHAT; CDR2 reads FQNNGV. Trimming took off 0 bases at V and 4 bases at J, with 26 bases between the two ends. CDR3 in amino acids: CASSLDRNPVDYTRPDTQYF. The CDR3 bases are TGTGCCAGCAGCTTAGATCGAAACCCCGTGGACTATACGAGACCAGATACGCAGTATTTT.

This clonotype was counted at least ten times. The rearrangement links TRBV28 to TRBJ2-5, with 16 bases aligning to TRBD2. Unmatched junction bases numbered 13, after V lost 5 bases and J lost 4 bases. The length of the CDR3 is 19 residues. Germline CDR1 and CDR2: MDHEN and SYDVKM. The chain's CDR3 is CASSAVGTSGGAFRETQYF. The DNA for the CDR3 is TGTGCCAGCAGTGCGGTCGGGACTAGCGGGGGGGCATTTAGAGAGACCCAGTACTTC.